Below, 23 T cell receptor beta chains from the same sample are listed, as sequenced in a study of blood T cell repertoires in COVID-19. Using immunoSEQ multiplex PCR, the repertoire was profiled, and TCRdb retains in-frame clones only, with some absent. This table has over 120,000 clones, approximately 90% appearing once. Specimen: peripheral blood. The receptors originated from a man between 60 and 70 years old with active or convalescent COVID-19.

The chain is built from TRBV25-1 and TRBJ2-7; D gene uncertain. This CDR3 spans 18 amino acids. V was clipped by 7 bases and J by 2 bases, with 27 bases between them. The germline V gene encodes CDR1 MGHDK and CDR2 SYGVNS. This CDR3 is CASTLASQVNAVAYEQYF. CDR3 in DNA: TGTGCCAGCACCCTCGCGTCGCAGGTCAATGCTGTCGCCTACGAGCAGTACTTC.

V is TRBV27 and J is TRBJ1-4; D not resolved. The CDR3 has 13 residues. V lost 3 bases and J 7 bases, leaving 9 bases between the germline ends. In germline, CDR1 is MNHEY, CDR2 SMNVEV (reference sequence). CDR3 sequence reads: CASSFQRGEKLFF. In DNA, the CDR3 is TGTGCCAGCAGTTTCCAGCGGGGTGAAAAACTGTTTTTT.

The V call is TRBV10-3, the J call TRBJ2-3; 9 bases fit TRBD2. CDR1 and CDR2 from the germline V gene are ENHRY and SYGVKD. CDR3 length equals 20 residues. V trimming: 0 bases; J trimming: 4 bases; junction bases outside the gene matches: 17. CDR3 loop: CAISESSLSLREGRADTQYF. The DNA for the CDR3 is TGTGCCATCAGTGAGTCTTCTCTCTCCCTGCGGGAGGGCCGCGCAGATACGCAGTATTTT.

The chain combines TRBV9 with TRBJ2-2; 9 nucleotides line up with TRBD1. Germline CDR1 and CDR2: SGDLS and YYNGEE. The trim removed 4 bases at V and 6 bases at J, leaving 10 bases unmatched. The CDR3 is 16 residues long. For the CDR3, the DNA is TGTGCCAGCAGCCGACCGGGACAGGGTATCGCCGGGGAGCTGTTTTTT. Translated, it gives CASSRPGQGIAGELFF.

The V call is TRBV6-2 or TRBV6-3, the J call TRBJ1-2; D gene uncertain. Germline CDR1 is MNHEY and CDR2 is SVGEGT. The CDR3 is made up of 12 amino acids. V gave up 4 bases and J gave up 5 bases, with 8 bases separating them. CDR3 bases: TGTGCCAGCAGTTTGGAGGCTTATGGCTACACCTTC. It specifies CASSLEAYGYTF.

This clone is a singleton in its sample. The V call is TRBV5-5, the J call TRBJ2-7; 8 bases are shared with TRBD2. CDR1 and CDR2 from the germline V gene are SGHKS and YYEKEE (reference sequence). J lost 6 bases, V lost 1 base, and 6 bases had no gene match. This CDR3 spans 14 amino acids. The CDR3 protein is CASSLSNSGVEQYF. CDR3 coding DNA: TGTGCCAGCAGCTTGAGTAATAGCGGGGTCGAGCAGTACTTC.

The V gene is TRBV2, the J gene TRBJ2-3, with 8 bases that match TRBD1. Trimming cost V 6 bases and J 0 bases; bases outside gene matches: 11. CDR1 and CDR2 from the germline V gene are SNHLY and FYNNEI. The CDR3 is made up of 17 amino acids. The CDR3 sequence: CASSSDRDLTSTDTQYF. In nucleotides, the CDR3 is TGTGCCAGCAGCTCGGACAGGGACCTTACTAGCACAGATACGCAGTATTTT. Based on the CDR3 plus reference TRBV2 and TRBJ2-3, the full variable domain is EPEVTQTPSHQVTQMGQEVILRCVPISNHLYFYWYRQILGQKVEFLVSFYNNEISEKSEIFDDQFSVERPDGSNFTLKIRSTKLEDSAMYFCASSSDRDLTSTDTQYFGPGTRLTVL.

This clone occurred once. The chain employs TRBV11-2 and TRBJ2-2; D is undetermined. Germline lookup yields CDR1 SGHAT and CDR2 FQNNGV. V was cut by 3 bases and J by 2 bases, with 4 bases left in between. The CDR3 runs to 13 residues. The DNA for the CDR3 is TGTGCCAGCAGCTTCGGTAACACCGGGGAGCTGTTTTTT. Its protein is CASSFGNTGELFF.

This clone has a single count. V usage is TRBV18 and J usage is TRBJ1-5, with a possible D match to TRBD1 (6 bases). CDR3 size: 14 residues. CDR1 and CDR2 (germline): KGHSH, LQKENI. The V end lost 5 bases, the J end lost 4 bases, and 12 bases lay between the germline ends. Here the CDR3 reads CASSSGQGNQPQHF. CDR3 coding DNA: TGTGCCAGCTCATCCGGTCAGGGGAATCAGCCCCAGCATTTT.

The rearrangement links TRBV18 to TRBJ1-2, with a possible D match to TRBD1 (5 bases). The CDR3 loop spans 15 amino acids. Germline V gene data show CDR1 as KGHSH and CDR2 as LQKENI. Trimming shortened V by 2 bases and J by 4 bases, and 14 bases separated the two germline ends. The CDR3 coding sequence is TGTGCCAGCTCACCAGGCCGGGGGGAAACCTATGGCTACACCTTC. Translated: CASSPGRGETYGYTF.

This clone was picked up one time. The chain employs TRBV29-1 and TRBJ1-1; D remains unclear. V shed 7 bases and J shed 0 bases, with 9 bases lying between them. This CDR3 is built from 12 residues. CDR1 and CDR2 (germline): SQVTM, ANQGSEA. The CDR3 region has the DNA TGCAGCGCGGGCTTAATGAACACTGAAGCTTTCTTT. Its protein product is CSAGLMNTEAFF.

This chain uses TRBV20-1 with TRBJ1-2; perhaps TRBD1 as D (6 bases). This CDR3 region has 13 residues. Germline V gene sequence: CDR1 DFQATT, CDR2 SNEGSKA (reference sequence). The V end was cut by 3 bases, the J end by 4 bases, with 12 bases between. The CDR3 sequence: CSASMAGAYGYTF. The CDR3 DNA reads TGCAGTGCTAGTATGGCAGGGGCCTATGGCTACACCTTC.

The chain couples TRBV27 to TRBJ2-7; maybe TRBD1 (6 bases). Germline V gives CDR1 MNHEY, CDR2 SMNVEV (reference sequence). V lost 3 bases and J 3 bases, leaving 15 bases between the germline ends. The CDR3 consists of 15 residues. For the CDR3, the DNA is TGTGCCAGCAGTTTGACACAGGGACCCCGCTACGAGCAGTACTTC. Protein product: CASSLTQGPRYEQYF.

This chain uses TRBV9 with TRBJ2-2; 9 positions match TRBD2. Germline values: CDR1 SGDLS, CDR2 YYNGEE. The junction had 4 bases not matched to a gene; V was cut back by 3 bases and J by 1 base. This CDR3 contains 16 residues. In nucleotides, the CDR3 is TGTGCCAGCAGCGCCTTTAGCGGGGGGAACACCGGGGAGCTGTTTTTT. It encodes CASSAFSGGNTGELFF.

The genes are TRBV4-2 and TRBJ2-5, with 10 bases that match TRBD2. The CDR3 spans 16 residues. The V and J ends lost 4 bases and 1 base, in that order; junction bases with no gene match: 6. Per the germline V gene, CDR1 is LGHNA and CDR2 is YNFKEQ. The CDR3 bases are TGTGCCAGCAGCCGCAAGCGGGGGGGTCCCCAAGAGACCCAGTACTTC. As protein: CASSRKRGGPQETQYF.

The chain recombines TRBV11-1 with TRBJ2-7; no reliable D call. V lost 2 bases and J 2 bases, leaving 7 bases between the germline ends. Per germline, CDR1 SGHAT and CDR2 FQDESV (reference sequence). The CDR3 sequence is 13 residues long. The CDR3 region is CASSLTKAYEQYF. DNA for the CDR3: TGTGCCAGCAGCTTAACTAAGGCCTACGAGCAGTACTTC.

Notes on this clone: The same CDR3 also results from other DNA sequences found in this sample. The chain employs TRBV6-5 and TRBJ1-1; D not resolved. The V end was cut by 6 bases, the J end by 1 base, with 9 bases between. The CDR3 runs to 13 residues. Germline lookup yields CDR1 MNHEY and CDR2 SVGAGI. Here the CDR3 DNA reads TGTGCCAGCAGCCCCCTCGGGAACACTGAAGCTTTCTTT. As protein: CASSPLGNTEAFF.

V is TRBV19 and J is TRBJ1-5, with 9 nucleotides matching TRBD1. In germline, CDR1 is LNHDA, CDR2 SQIVND (reference sequence). The V gene end was trimmed by 4 bases and the J gene end by 5 bases; junction bases not matched to a gene: 12. The CDR3 runs 17 residues. The CDR3 region has the DNA TGTGCCAGTAGTAGAACCGGGACAGGGAGCTTAGATCAGCCCCAGCATTTT. Its translation is CASSRTGTGSLDQPQHF.

The gene calls are TRBV4-3 and TRBJ2-1, with 12 bases that match TRBD2. With V trimmed by 0 bases and J by 8 bases, 17 bases remained unmatched. Germline loops: CDR1 LGHNA, CDR2 YSLEER. This CDR3 spans 20 amino acids. This CDR3 reads CASSQELGLAGGPRDHEQFF. CDR3 coding DNA: TGCGCCAGCAGCCAAGAATTAGGCCTAGCGGGAGGGCCTCGAGACCATGAGCAGTTCTTC.

This sequence joins TRBV2 and TRBJ2-3; perhaps TRBD1 as D (5 bases). V was trimmed by 6 bases and J by 0 bases, leaving 10 bases between them. The CDR3 extends over 14 amino acids. CDR1 is SNHLY and CDR2 is FYNNEI in the germline V gene. CDR3 amino acids: CASRAGISTDTQYF. CDR3 DNA: TGTGCCAGCAGAGCAGGGATTAGCACAGATACGCAGTATTTT.

Remarks on this clone: Other DNA variants within this sample encode the same CDR3. The rearrangement links TRBV6-5 to TRBJ1-1; maybe TRBD1 (5 bases). The CDR3 has 12 residues. The germline V and J ends were trimmed by 11 bases and 1 base, with 11 bases remaining between them. CDR1 MNHEY and CDR2 SVGAGI come from the germline V gene. CDR3 amino acids: CASRGGNTEAFF. The DNA of the CDR3 is TGTGCCTCAAGGGGTGGGAACACTGAAGCTTTCTTT.

V and J are TRBV3-1 (or the pseudogene TRBV3-2) and TRBJ2-7, with D possibly matching TRBD1 (6 bases). The CDR3 spans 22 residues. CDR1 LGHDT and CDR2 YNNKEL come from the germline V gene (reference sequence). Trimming pared 4 bases from V and 4 bases from J, leaving 38 bases between. CDR3: CASSRERENRDTLGDLPYEQYF. In DNA, the CDR3 is TGTGCCAGCAGCCGAGAACGAGAAAACCGGGACACGCTAGGCGATCTTCCATACGAGCAGTACTTC.

The chain carries TRBV7-2 and TRBJ1-4; possible D gene TRBD1, 6 bases. The CDR3 extends over 13 amino acids. In germline, CDR1 is SGHTA, CDR2 FQGNSA. The V and J ends lost 5 bases and 7 bases respectively, with 11 bases between them. The CDR3 reads CASSPQGSEKLFF. CDR3 nucleotide sequence: TGTGCCAGCAGCCCCCAGGGGAGTGAAAAACTGTTTTTT.